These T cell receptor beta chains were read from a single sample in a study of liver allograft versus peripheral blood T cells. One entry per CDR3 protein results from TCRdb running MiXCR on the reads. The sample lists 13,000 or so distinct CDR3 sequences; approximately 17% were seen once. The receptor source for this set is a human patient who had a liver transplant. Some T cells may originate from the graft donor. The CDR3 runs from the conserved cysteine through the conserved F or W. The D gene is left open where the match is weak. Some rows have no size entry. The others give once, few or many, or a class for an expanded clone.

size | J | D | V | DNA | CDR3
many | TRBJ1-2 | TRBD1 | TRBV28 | TGTGCCAGCAGTGCAAGACAGGGGGATGGCTACACCTTC | CASSARQGDGYTF
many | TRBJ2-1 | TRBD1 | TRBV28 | TGTGCCAGCAGTTTAAGACAGGGTGGTGAGCAGTTCTTC | CASSLRQGGEQFF
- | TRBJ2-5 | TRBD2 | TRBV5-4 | TGTGCCAGCAGACCGCTAGCGGGAGGCGAGACCCAGTACTTC | CASRPLAGGETQYF
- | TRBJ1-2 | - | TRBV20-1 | TGCAGTGCTAGAGAGGCTTTGGAACTTGTTTATGGCTACACCTTC | CSAREALELVYGYTF
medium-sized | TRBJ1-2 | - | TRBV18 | TGTGCCAGCTCACCGGCAGGGCCAATAGATGGCTACACCTTC | CASSPAGPIDGYTF
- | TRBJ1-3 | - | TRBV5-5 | TGTGCCAGCAGCTCGAGTCCCCTCTCTGGAAACACCATATATTTT | CASSSSPLSGNTIYF
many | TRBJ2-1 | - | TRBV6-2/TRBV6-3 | TGTGCCAGCACTCCCCGCGCCCACAATGAGCAGTTCTTC | CASTPRAHNEQFF
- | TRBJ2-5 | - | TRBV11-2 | TGTGCCAGCAGCTTCGTGGTTGAAGAGACCCAGTACTTC | CASSFVVEETQYF
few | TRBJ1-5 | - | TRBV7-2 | TGTGCCAGCAGCTTAACAGGATCGGGTCGTAAACTTCATTTT | CASSLTGSGRKLHF
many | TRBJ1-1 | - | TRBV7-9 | TGTGCCAGCAGCTTAGGGGGGGGAGGTGAAGCTTTCTTT | CASSLGGGGEAFF
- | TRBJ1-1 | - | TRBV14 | TGTGCCAGCAGCCAAGTTGGGCAGCAGAACACTGAAGCTTTCTTT | CASSQVGQQNTEAFF
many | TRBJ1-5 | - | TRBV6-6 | TGTGCCAGCAGCTCGATAGGGGGCAATCAGCCCCAGCATTTT | CASSSIGGNQPQHF
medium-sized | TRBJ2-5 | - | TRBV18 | TGTGCCAGCTCACCTCAGGGGCGGAGGGAGACCCAGTACTTC | CASSPQGRRETQYF
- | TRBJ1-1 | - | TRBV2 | TGTGCCAGCAGTGAACTGGAGAACACTGAAGCTTTCTTT | CASSELENTEAFF
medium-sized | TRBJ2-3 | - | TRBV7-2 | TGTGCCAGCAGCTTAGCGGGGTACCCAGATACGCAGTATTTT | CASSLAGYPDTQYF
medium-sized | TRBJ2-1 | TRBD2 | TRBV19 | TGTGCCAGTAGGAAAAGCGGGGGCTACAATGAGCAGTTCTTC | CASRKSGGYNEQFF
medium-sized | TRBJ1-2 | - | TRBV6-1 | TGTGCCAGCAGTGAAAACAGGTCGAATGGCTACACCTTC | CASSENRSNGYTF
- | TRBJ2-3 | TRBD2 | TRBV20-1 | TGCAGTGCAAAACGCGGGGGGGCCGGAACAGATACGCAGTATTTT | CSAKRGGAGTDTQYF
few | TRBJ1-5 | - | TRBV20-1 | TGCAGTGCTAGAGAAATGGGGTACAGGAACCAGCCCCAGCATTTT | CSAREMGYRNQPQHF
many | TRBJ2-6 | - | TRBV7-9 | TGTGCCAGCAGCTTAGCGGGGGGCTCTGGGGCCAACGTCCTGACTTTC | CASSLAGGSGANVLTF
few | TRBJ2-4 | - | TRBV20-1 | TGCAGTGCTAGAAACCGGGACCCCGTCCCTCTAGCCAAAAACATTCAGTACTTC | CSARNRDPVPLAKNIQYF
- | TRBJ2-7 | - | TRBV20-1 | TGCAGTGCTAGAGATATTGGGAAGATGAGCTCCTACGAGCAGTACTTC | CSARDIGKMSSYEQYF
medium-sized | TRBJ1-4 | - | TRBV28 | TGTGCCAGCAGTTTACCCCACACTAATGAAAAACTGTTTTTT | CASSLPHTNEKLFF
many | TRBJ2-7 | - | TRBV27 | TGTGCCAGCAGGCCGACTTACCCCTCCTACGAGCAGTACTTC | CASRPTYPSYEQYF
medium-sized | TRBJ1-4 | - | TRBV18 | TGTGCCAGCTCTCTTCGGCGGGAAAAACTGTTTTTT | CASSLRREKLFF